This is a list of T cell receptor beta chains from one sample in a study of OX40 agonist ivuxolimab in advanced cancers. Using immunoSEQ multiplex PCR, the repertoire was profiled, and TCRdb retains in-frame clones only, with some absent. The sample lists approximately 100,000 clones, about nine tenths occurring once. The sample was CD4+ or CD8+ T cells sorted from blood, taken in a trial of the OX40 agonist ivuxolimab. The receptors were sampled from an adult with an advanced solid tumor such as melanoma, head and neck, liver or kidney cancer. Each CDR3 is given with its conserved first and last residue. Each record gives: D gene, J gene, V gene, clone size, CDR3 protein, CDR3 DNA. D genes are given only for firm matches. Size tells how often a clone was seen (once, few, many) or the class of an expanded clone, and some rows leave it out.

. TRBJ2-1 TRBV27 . CASSSIPPRGGGNEQFF TGTGCCAGCAGTTCCATCCCCCCCAGGGGTGGAGGCAATGAGCAGTTCTTC
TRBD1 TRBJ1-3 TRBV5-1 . CASSLGTVSGNTIYF TGCGCCAGCAGCTTAGGGACAGTGTCTGGAAACACCATATATTTT
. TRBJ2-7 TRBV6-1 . CASSEAKVYEQYF TGTGCCAGCAGTGAAGCTAAAGTCTACGAGCAGTACTTC
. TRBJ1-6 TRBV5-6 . CASSLIGSSYNSPLHF TGTGCCAGCAGCTTGATCGGGAGCTCCTATAATTCACCCCTCCACTTT
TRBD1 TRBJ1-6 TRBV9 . CASGDRVNSPLHF TGTGCCAGCGGGGACAGGGTAAATTCACCCCTCCACTTT
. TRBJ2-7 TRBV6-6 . CASTPNVDGSYEQYF TGTGCCAGCACCCCCAACGTTGATGGCTCCTACGAGCAGTACTTC
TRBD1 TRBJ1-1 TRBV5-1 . CASSSGQGAFPLAFF TGCGCCAGCAGCTCTGGACAGGGGGCGTTTCCACTCGCTTTCTTT
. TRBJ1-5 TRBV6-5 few CASSYSFGSNQPQHF TGTGCCAGCAGTTACTCGTTCGGTAGCAATCAGCCCCAGCATTTT
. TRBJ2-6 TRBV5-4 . CASSFKGNSGANVLTF TGTGCCAGCAGCTTCAAGGGGAACTCTGGGGCCAACGTCCTGACTTTC
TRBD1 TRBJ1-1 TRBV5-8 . CASMAGTGAPLNTEAFF TGTGCCAGCATGGCCGGGACAGGAGCTCCACTGAACACTGAAGCTTTCTTT
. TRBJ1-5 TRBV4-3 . CASSQGGLGGQPQHF TGCGCCAGCAGCCAAGGGGGGCTTGGGGGACAGCCCCAGCATTTT
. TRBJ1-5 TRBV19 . CASSIDHLQGPQHF TGTGCCAGTAGTATAGATCACCTCCAGGGACCCCAGCATTTT
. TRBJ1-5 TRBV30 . CAWSDPWSNQPQHF TGTGCCTGGAGTGACCCTTGGAGCAATCAGCCCCAGCATTTT
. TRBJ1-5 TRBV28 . CASSPQVQPQHF TGTGCCAGCAGTCCGCAGGTTCAGCCCCAGCATTTT
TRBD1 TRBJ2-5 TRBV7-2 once CASRRQGNLETQYF TGTGCCAGCAGGAGACAGGGGAATTTAGAGACCCAGTACTTC
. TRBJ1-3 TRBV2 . CASSGQIRSSGNTIYF TGTGCCAGCAGCGGACAGATACGAAGCTCTGGAAACACCATATATTTT
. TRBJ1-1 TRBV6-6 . CASSLTVNTEAFF TGTGCCAGCAGTCTCACAGTGAACACTGAAGCTTTCTTT
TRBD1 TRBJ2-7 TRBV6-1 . CASMRGQGNEQYF TGTGCCAGCATGAGGGGGCAAGGGAACGAGCAGTACTTC
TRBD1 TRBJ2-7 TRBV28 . CASSLRPGQGYEQYF TGTGCCAGCAGTTTGAGGCCGGGACAGGGTTACGAGCAGTACTTC
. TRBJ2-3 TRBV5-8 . CASSFGPGTDTQYF TGTGCCAGCAGCTTCGGTCCAGGGACAGATACGCAGTATTTT
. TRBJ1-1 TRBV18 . CASSSQRDTNTEAFF TGTGCCAGCTCATCCCAGAGGGACACGAACACTGAAGCTTTCTTT
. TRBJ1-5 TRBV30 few CAWSVNRDQPQHF TGTGCCTGGAGTGTAAACAGGGATCAGCCCCAGCATTTT
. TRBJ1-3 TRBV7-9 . CASSSQGFGNTIYF TGTGCCAGCAGCTCGCAGGGATTCGGAAACACCATATATTTT
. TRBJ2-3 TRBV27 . CASRWDIPTLSTDTQYF TGTGCCAGCAGATGGGACATCCCTACTCTTAGCACAGATACGCAGTATTTT
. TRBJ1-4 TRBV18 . CASSTRVATNEKLFF TGTGCCAGCTCTACCAGGGTTGCAACTAATGAAAAACTGTTTTTT
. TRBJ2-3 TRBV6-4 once CASSVYPASTDTQYF TGTGCCAGCAGTGTTTACCCTGCTAGCACAGATACGCAGTATTTT
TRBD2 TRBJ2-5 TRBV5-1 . CASRNGGVGETQYF TGCGCCAGCAGAAACGGGGGGGTCGGAGAGACCCAGTACTTC
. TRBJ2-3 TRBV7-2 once CASSFRQVTDTQYF TGTGCCAGCAGCTTCAGACAGGTCACAGATACGCAGTATTTT
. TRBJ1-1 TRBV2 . CATSLGQRRTEAFF TGTGCCACATCCCTTGGTCAGAGGCGGACTGAAGCTTTCTTT
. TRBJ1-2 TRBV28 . CASSQIQDLSSGYTF TGTGCCAGCAGCCAAATACAGGACCTATCGAGTGGCTACACCTTC
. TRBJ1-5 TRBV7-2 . CASSLEAGGSNQPQHF TGTGCCAGCAGCTTAGAAGCGGGTGGAAGCAATCAGCCCCAGCATTTT